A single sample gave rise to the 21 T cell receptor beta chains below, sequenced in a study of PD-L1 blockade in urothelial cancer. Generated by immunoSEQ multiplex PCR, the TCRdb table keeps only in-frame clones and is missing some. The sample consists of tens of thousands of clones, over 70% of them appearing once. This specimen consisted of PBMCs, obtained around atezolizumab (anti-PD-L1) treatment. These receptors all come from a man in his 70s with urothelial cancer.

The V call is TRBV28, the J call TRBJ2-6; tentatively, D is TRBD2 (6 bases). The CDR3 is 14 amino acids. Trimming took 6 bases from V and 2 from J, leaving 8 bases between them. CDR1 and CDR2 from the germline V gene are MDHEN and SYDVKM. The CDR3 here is CASRSGAGANVLTF. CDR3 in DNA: TGTGCCAGCAGGTCGGGGGCTGGGGCCAACGTCCTGACTTTC.

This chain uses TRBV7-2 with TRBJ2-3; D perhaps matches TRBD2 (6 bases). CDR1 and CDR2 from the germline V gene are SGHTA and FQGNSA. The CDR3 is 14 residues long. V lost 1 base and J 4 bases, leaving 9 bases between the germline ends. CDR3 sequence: CASSLESGADTQYF. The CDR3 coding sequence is TGTGCCAGCAGCTTAGAGTCGGGGGCAGATACGCAGTATTTT. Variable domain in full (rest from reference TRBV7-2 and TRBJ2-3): GAGVSQSPSNKVTEKGKDVELRCDPISGHTALYWYRQSLGQGLEFLIYFQGNSAPDKSGLPSDRFSAERTGGSVSTLTIQRTQQEDSAVYLCASSLESGADTQYFGPGTRLTVL.

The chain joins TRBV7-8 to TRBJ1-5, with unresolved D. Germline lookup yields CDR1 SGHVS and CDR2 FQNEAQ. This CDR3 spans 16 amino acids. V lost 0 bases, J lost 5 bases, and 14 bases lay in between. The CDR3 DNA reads TGTGCCAGCAGCTTAGCGGCGGCGTGGCGGCATCAGCCCCAGCATTTT. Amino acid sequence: CASSLAAAWRHQPQHF.

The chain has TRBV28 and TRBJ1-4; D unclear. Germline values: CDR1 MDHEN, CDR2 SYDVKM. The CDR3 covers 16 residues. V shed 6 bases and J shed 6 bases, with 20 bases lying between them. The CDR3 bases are TGTGCCAGCAGCCAACCCCGCGGGCACTGGGATGAAAAACTGTTTTTT. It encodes CASSQPRGHWDEKLFF.

The CDR3 coding sequence is TGTGCCAGCAGTTACTCCGGGACAGGGGGCGCCTACGAGCAGTACTTC. This sequence encodes CASSYSGTGGAYEQYF. V gene TRBV6-5 combines with J gene TRBJ2-7; TRBD1 aligns across 12 bases. Trimming at V came to 0 bases and at J to 2 bases, leaving 2 bases not matched to a gene. This CDR3 contains 16 residues. Germline-derived CDR1 and CDR2 are MNHEY and SVGAGI.

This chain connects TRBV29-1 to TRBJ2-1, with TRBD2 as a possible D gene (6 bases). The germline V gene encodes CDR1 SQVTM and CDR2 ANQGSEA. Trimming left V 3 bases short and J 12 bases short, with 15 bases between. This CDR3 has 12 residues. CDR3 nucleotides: TGCAGCGTTGATCGGGAGCTTAGTGGGCAGTTCTTC. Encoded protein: CSVDRELSGQFF.

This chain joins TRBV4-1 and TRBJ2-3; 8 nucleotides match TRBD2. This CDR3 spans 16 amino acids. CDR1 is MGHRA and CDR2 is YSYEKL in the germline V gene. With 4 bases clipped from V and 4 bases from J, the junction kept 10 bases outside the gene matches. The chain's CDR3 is CASSPLSGSSADTQYF. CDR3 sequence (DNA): TGCGCCAGCAGCCCCCTCAGCGGGAGTAGCGCAGATACGCAGTATTTT.

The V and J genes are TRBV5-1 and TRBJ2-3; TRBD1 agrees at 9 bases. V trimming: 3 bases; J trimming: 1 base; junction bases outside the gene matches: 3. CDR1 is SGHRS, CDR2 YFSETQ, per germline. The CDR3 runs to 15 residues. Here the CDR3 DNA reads TGCGCCAGCAGCTCGGGACAGGGAGGCACAGATACGCAGTATTTT. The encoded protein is CASSSGQGGTDTQYF.

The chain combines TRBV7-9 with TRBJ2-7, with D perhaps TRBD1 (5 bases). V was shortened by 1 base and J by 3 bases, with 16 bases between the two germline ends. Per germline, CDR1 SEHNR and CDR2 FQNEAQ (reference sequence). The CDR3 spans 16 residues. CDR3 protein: CASSLGVGQGRYEQYF. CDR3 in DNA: TGTGCCAGCAGCTTAGGGGTCGGGCAGGGTCGCTACGAGCAGTACTTC.

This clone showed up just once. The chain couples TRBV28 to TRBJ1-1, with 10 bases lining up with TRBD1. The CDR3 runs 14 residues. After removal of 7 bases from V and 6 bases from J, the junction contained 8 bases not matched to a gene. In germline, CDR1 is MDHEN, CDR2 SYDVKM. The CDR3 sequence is CASTRQGALPEAFF. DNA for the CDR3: TGTGCCAGCACCCGACAGGGGGCCCTCCCTGAAGCTTTCTTT. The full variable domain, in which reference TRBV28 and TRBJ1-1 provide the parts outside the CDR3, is DVKVTQSSRYLVKRTGEKVFLECVQDMDHENMFWYRQDPGLGLRLIYFSYDVKMKEKGDIPEGYSVSREKKERFSLILESASTNQTSMYLCASTRQGALPEAFFGQGTRLTVV.

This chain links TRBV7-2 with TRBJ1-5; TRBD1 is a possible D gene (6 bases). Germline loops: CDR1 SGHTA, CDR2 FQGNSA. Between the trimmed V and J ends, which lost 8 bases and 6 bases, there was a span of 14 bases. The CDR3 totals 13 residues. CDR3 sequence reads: CASGTGGTQPQHF. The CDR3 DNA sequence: TGTGCCAGCGGCACGGGGGGCACTCAGCCCCAGCATTTT. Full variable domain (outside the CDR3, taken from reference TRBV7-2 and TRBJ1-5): GAGVSQSPSNKVTEKGKDVELRCDPISGHTALYWYRQSLGQGLEFLIYFQGNSAPDKSGLPSDRFSAERTGGSVSTLTIQRTQQEDSAVYLCASGTGGTQPQHFGDGTRLSIL.

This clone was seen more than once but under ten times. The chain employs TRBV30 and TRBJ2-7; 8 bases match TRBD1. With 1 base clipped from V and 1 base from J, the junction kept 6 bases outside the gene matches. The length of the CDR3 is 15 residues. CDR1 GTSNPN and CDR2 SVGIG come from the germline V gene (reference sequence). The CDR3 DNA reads TGTGCCTGGAGTGACACTTGGACAGGGTCCTACGAGCAGTACTTC. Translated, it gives CAWSDTWTGSYEQYF.

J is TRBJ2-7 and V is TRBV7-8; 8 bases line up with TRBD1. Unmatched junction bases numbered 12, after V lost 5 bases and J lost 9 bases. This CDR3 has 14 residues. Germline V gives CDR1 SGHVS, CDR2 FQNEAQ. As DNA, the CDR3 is TGTGCCAGCAGCCCCGGACAGGGTTTGACAGGGCAGTACTTC. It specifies CASSPGQGLTGQYF.

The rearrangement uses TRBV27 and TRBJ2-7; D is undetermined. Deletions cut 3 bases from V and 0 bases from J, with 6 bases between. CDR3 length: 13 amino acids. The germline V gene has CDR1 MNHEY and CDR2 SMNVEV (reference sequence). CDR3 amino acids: CASSLRYSYEQYF. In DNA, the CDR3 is TGTGCCAGCAGTTTGAGGTACTCCTACGAGCAGTACTTC.

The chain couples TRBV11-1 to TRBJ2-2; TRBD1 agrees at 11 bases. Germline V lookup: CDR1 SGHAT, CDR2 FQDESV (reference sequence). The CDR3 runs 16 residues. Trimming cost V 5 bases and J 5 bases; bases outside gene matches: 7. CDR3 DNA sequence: TGTGCCAGCAGCCTGTCCTGGGACAGGGGGACCGGGGAGCTGTTTTTT. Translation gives CASSLSWDRGTGELFF.

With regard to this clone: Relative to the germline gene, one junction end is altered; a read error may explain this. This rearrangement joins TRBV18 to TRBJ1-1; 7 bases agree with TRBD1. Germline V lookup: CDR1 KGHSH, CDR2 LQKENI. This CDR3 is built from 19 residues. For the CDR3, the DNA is TGTGCCAGCTCGCCACCAGGAGGAGGGGGCCTAAGATTGAACACTGAAGCTTTCTTT. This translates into CASSPPGGGGLRLNTEAFF.

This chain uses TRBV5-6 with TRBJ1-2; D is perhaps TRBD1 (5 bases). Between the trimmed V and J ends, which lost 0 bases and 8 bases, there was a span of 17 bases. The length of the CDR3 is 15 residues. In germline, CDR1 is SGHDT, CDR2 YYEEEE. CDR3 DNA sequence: TGTGCCAGCAGCTTGGGGTACGGGGGGAGTGGAGGCTACACCTTC. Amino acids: CASSLGYGGSGGYTF.

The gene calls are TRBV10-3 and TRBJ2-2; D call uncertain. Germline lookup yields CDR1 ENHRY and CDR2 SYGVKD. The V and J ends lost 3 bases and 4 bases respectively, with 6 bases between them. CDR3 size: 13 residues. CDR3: CAISELSTGELFF. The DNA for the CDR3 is TGTGCCATCAGTGAACTAAGCACCGGGGAGCTGTTTTTT.

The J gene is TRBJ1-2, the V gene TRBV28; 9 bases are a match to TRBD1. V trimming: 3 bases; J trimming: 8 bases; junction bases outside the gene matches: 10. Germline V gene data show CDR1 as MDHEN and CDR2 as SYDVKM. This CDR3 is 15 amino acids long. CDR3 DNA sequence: TGTGCCAGCAGTTTTAACCCGGGACAGGGAAGGGGCTACACCTTC. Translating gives CASSFNPGQGRGYTF.

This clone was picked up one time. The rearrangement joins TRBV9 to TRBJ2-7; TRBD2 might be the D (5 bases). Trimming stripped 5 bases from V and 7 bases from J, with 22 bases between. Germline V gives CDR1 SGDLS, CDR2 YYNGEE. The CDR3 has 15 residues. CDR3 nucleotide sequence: TGTGCCAGCAGTGCAGGAGCTCCGTCTTCGGGGGAGCAGTACTTC. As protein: CASSAGAPSSGEQYF.

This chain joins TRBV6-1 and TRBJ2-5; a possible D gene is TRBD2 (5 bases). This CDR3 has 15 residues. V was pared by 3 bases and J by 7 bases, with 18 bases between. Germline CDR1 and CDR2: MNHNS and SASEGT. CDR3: CASSEWLVPGGTQYF. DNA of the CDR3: TGTGCCAGCAGTGAGTGGTTGGTCCCCGGAGGGACCCAGTACTTC.